This TCR beta chain was recovered during a study of Tregs in tolerant kidney transplant recipients. CD4+CD25+CD127- Tregs, CD4+CD25- non-Tregs, CD4 and CD8 cells were sorted. The CDR3 runs to 13 residues. Germline V CDR1 and CDR2: SGHTA, FQGNSA. Trimming shortened V by 2 bases and J by 5 bases, and 9 bases separated the two germline ends. TCRdb's copy holds only in-frame clones and misses some; the assay was immunoSEQ multiplex PCR. The repertoire holds some 66,000 clones, with roughly 92% as singletons. This rearrangement joins TRBV7-2 to TRBJ2-5; D remains ambiguous. This clonotype originated in a human donor who received a combined kidney and bone marrow transplant. The specimen was CD8+ T cells from blood, collected before the transplant. CDR3 region: CASSLLSGETQYF. For the CDR3, the DNA is TGTGCCAGCAGCTTATTATCCGGGGAGACCCAGTACTTC.